This T cell receptor beta chain was identified during a study of monozygotic twins with inflammatory bowel disease. The CDR3 covers 12 residues. Germline CDR1 reads SGHTA; CDR2 reads FQGNSA. TCRdb reworked the 5' RACE reads into one entry per CDR3 protein, no DNA. The table for this sample gives some 130,000 distinct CDR3 sequences. The sample comprised blood. This sequence originates from a human donor with ulcerative colitis or Crohn's disease, or a healthy co-twin of an affected twin (not recorded which). The J gene is TRBJ2-2, the V gene TRBV7-2. The CDR3 sequence: CASSLDYRELFF.